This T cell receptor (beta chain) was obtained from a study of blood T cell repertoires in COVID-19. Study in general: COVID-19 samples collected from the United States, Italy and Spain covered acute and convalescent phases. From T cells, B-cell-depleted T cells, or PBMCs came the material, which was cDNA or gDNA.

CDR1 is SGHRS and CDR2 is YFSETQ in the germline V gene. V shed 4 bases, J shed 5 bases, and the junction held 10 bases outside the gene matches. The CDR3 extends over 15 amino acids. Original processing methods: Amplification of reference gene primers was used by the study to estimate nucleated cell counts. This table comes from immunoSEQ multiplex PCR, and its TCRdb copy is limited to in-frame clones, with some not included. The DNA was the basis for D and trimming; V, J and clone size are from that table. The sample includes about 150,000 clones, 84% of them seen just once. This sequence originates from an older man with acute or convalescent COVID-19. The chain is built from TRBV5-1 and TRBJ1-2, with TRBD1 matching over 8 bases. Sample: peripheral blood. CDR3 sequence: CASSSTTGVGYGYTF. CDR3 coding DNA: TGCGCCAGCAGCAGTACGACAGGGGTTGGATATGGCTACACCTTC. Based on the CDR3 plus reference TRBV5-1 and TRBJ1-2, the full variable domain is KAGVTQTPRYLIKTRGQQVTLSCSPISGHRSVSWYQQTPGQGLQFLFEYFSETQRNKGNFPGRFSGRQFSNSRSEMNVSTLELGDSALYLCASSSTTGVGYGYTFGSGTRLTVV.